These 5 T cell receptor beta chains were all obtained from the same sample, sequenced in a study of blood T cell repertoires in COVID-19. Here immunoSEQ multiplex PCR was the method, and the copy in TCRdb shows in-frame clones only, minus some. The sample includes 100,000 or so clones, around 83% seen only once; the top ten take 15%. Sequenced input: peripheral blood. The origin of the receptors is an elderly woman with acute or convalescent COVID-19.

J is TRBJ2-3 and V is TRBV12-5; the D is unclear. Between the trimmed V and J ends, which lost 0 bases and 4 bases, there was a span of 5 bases. Looked up from germline, CDR1 is LGHNT and CDR2 is FRNRAP. The CDR3 has 13 amino acids. CDR3: CASGLVRADTQYF. CDR3 nucleotides: TGTGCTAGTGGTTTGGTACGGGCAGATACGCAGTATTTT.

The chain uses TRBV4-3 and TRBJ2-5, with D perhaps TRBD2 (5 bases). The germline CDR1 and CDR2 sequences are LGHNA and YSLEER. The V gene lost 2 bases and the J gene lost 1 base, with 11 bases spanning the gap. This CDR3 comprises 15 residues. This chain's CDR3 is CASSQNGAVQETQYF. CDR3 coding DNA: TGCGCCAGCAGCCAAAATGGAGCGGTCCAAGAGACCCAGTACTTC.

The sample holds many counts of this clone. The V and J genes are TRBV28 and TRBJ2-2; TRBD2 agrees at 8 bases. This CDR3 is built from 15 residues. V lost 7 bases to trimming and J lost 1 base; unmatched junction nucleotides: 5. Germline CDR1 MDHEN, CDR2 SYDVKM. CDR3 loop: CASKPTSENTGELFF. CDR3 bases: TGTGCCAGCAAACCGACTAGCGAGAACACCGGGGAGCTGTTTTTT.

The chain links TRBV9 to TRBJ1-2; D not resolved. Germline CDR1 is SGDLS and CDR2 is YYNGEE. CDR3 length: 11 residues. Between the trimmed V and J ends, which lost 4 bases and 8 bases, there was a span of 9 bases. CDR3 sequence reads: CASSPGVGYTF. CDR3 in DNA: TGTGCCAGCAGCCCTGGAGTGGGCTACACCTTC.

The V call is TRBV11-2, the J call TRBJ2-2, with 9 positions matching TRBD1. The length of the CDR3 is 15 residues. V lost 2 bases to trimming and J lost 5 bases; unmatched junction nucleotides: 3. From germline, CDR1 is SGHAT and CDR2 FQNNGV. CDR3 protein: CASSLTDRGTGELFF. In nucleotides, the CDR3 is TGTGCCAGCAGCTTAACGGACAGGGGTACCGGGGAGCTGTTTTTT.